This TCR beta chain originates from a study of CD49a tissue-resident CD8 T cells in human skin (dated by TCRdb to 2016 to 2017). Looking at the study overall: Subsets of tissue-resident memory CD8+ T cells in human skin, defined by their expression of CD49a, CD69 and CD103, were what the study examined.

Receptors were amplified or captured by the immunoSEQ multiplex PCR assay. From the authors' description of their analysis: Across the sorted blood, dermal and epidermal CD8+ T cell populations, TCR V beta family usage frequencies were compared. Held by TCRdb, this immuneACCESS table contains in-frame sequences only and omits some clones. Under half of the omission traces to an unresolved V gene where checked; the cause of the rest is unknown. From that table come the V and J calls and clone size; the DNA was used to work out D and trimming. The sample has about 1,500 clones on record, roughly 69% of them singletons. The ten largest clones represent 30% to 35% of the sample. In sorted CD8+ T cells obtained from the blood, dermis and epidermis of about five healthy donors, TCR beta CDR3 regions were analysed. All TCR-sequenced donors were healthy individuals, and each provided both blood and skin samples. Before TCR beta sequencing, CD8+ T cell populations were isolated by sorting.

This clone was seen a few times. Its antigen is still unknown. No much larger clonotype is one base removed from it; base qualities were not supplied. What was sequenced was CLA- CD8+ effector memory T cells sorted from blood. The receptor's source is a human donor in good health.

The bases are TGCGCCAGCAGCCAAGATATTACAGGGGGGAATTCACCCCTCCACTTT. This translates into CASSQDITGGNSPLHF. Recombination linked TRBV4-1 to TRBJ1-6, and 8 bases in between align with TRBD1. Including cysteine and phenylalanine, the CDR3 has 16 amino acids. Just CDR3 DNA is preserved here, 48 bases in frame from base 1. Sequences MGHRA (CDR1) and YSYEKL (CDR2) are obtained from the germline V gene. Here V drops 0 bases and J drops 7 bases, and the junction holds 5 bases not matched to any gene.